This T cell receptor (beta chain) was captured in a study of CD4 T cell repertoires in COVID-19. TCRdb's table, derived via immunoSEQ multiplex PCR, lists solely in-frame clones and lacks some. This sample has over 20,000 clones, with around 86% found just once. The J segment lost 4 bases and the V segment lost 4 bases, leaving 10 bases of the junction unmatched. The CDR3 runs 16 residues. CDR1 and CDR2 from the germline V gene are SGHTA and FQGNSA. No culture step preceded sequencing of the ex vivo isolated memory T cells. The TCR originated in a human donor who had COVID-19. The sample in question was central memory CD4+ T cells from blood, obtained before the COVID-19 pandemic. The rearrangement uses TRBV7-2 and TRBJ1-2; TRBD1 agrees at 9 bases. CDR3 residues: CASSSSGTGLTYGYTF. The CDR3 nucleotides are TGTGCCAGCAGCTCCTCCGGGACAGGGCTCACCTATGGCTACACCTTC.